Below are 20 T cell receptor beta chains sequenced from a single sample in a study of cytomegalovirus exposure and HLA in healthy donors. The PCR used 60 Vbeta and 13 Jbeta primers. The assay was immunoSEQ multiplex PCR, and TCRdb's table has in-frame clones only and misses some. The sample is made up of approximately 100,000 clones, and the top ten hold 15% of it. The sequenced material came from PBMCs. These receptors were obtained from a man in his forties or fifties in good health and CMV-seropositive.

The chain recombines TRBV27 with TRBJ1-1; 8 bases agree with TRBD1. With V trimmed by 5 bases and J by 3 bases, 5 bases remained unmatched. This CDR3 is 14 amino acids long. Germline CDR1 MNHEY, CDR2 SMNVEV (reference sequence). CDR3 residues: CASSLGQGHTEAFF. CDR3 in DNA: TGTGCCAGCAGTCTTGGACAGGGACACACTGAAGCTTTCTTT.

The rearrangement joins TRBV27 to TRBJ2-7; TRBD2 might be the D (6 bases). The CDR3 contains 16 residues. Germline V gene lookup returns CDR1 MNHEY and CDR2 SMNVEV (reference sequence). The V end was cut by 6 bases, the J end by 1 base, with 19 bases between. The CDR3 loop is CASSETGTSPSYEQYF. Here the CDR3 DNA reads TGTGCCAGCAGCGAGACCGGGACTTCACCTTCCTACGAGCAGTACTTC.

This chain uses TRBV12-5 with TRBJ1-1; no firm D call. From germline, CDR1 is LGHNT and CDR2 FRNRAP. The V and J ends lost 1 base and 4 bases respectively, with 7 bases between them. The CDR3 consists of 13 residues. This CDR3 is CASGLGRFTEAFF. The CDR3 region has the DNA TGTGCTAGTGGTTTGGGCAGGTTCACTGAAGCTTTCTTT.

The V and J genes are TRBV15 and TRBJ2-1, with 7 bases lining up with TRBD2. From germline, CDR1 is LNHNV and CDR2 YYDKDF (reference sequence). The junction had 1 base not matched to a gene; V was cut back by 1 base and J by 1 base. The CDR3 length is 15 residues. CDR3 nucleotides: TGTGCCACCAGCAGAGCTAGCGGTTCCTACAATGAGCAGTTCTTC. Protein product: CATSRASGSYNEQFF.

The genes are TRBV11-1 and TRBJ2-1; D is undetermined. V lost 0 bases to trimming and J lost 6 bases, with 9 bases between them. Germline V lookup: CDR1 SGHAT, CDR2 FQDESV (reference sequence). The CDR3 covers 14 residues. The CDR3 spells CASSLAASLNEQFF. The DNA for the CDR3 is TGTGCCAGCAGCTTAGCTGCTAGTCTCAATGAGCAGTTCTTC.

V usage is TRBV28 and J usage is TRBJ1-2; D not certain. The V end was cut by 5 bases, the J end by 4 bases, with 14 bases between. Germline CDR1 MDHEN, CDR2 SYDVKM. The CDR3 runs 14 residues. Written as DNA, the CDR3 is TGTGCCAGCAGTCCCGGGAGCGAGGGCTATGGCTACACCTTC. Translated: CASSPGSEGYGYTF.

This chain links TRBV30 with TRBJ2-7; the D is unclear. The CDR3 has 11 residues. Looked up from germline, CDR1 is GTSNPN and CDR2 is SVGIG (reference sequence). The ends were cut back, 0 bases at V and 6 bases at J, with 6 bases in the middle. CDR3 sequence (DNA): TGTGCCTGGAGTGTACGCGCCGAGCAGTACTTC. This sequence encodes CAWSVRAEQYF.

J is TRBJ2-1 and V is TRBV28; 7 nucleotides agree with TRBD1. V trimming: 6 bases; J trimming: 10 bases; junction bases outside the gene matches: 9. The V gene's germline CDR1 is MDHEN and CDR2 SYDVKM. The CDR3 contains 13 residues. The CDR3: CASSIKGAGEQFF. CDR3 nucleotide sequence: TGTGCCAGCAGCATCAAGGGGGCAGGGGAGCAGTTCTTC.

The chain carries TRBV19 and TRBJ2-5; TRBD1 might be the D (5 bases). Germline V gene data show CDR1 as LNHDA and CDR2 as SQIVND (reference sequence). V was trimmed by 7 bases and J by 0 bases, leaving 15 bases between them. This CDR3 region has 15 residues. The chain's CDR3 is CASNAGLEDQETQYF. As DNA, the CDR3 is TGTGCCAGTAATGCAGGGCTCGAGGACCAAGAGACCCAGTACTTC.

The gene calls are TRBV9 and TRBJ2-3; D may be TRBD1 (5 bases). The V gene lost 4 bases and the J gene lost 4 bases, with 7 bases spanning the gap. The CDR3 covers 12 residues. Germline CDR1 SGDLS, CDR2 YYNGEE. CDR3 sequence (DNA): TGTGCCAGCAGCCCAGGGTCAGATACGCAGTATTTT. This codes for CASSPGSDTQYF.

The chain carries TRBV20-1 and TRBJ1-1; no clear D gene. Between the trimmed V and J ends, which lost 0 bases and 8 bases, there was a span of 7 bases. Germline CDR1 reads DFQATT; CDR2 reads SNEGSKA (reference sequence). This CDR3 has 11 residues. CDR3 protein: CSARDASEAFF. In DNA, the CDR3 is TGCAGTGCTAGAGATGCGAGCGAAGCTTTCTTT.

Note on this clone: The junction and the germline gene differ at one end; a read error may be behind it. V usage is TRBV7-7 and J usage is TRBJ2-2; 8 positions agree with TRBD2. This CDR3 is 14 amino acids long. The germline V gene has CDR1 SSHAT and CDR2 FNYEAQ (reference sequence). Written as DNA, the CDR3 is TGTGCTAGCAGAGGGACTAGTGGCACCGGGGAGCTGTTTTTT. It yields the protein CASRGTSGTGELFF.

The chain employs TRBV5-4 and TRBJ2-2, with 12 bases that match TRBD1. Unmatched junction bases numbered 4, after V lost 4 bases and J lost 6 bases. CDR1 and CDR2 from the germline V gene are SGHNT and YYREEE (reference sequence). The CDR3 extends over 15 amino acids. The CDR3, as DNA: TGTGCCAGCAGCGCGGGACAGGGGGCCGCCGGGGAGCTGTTTTTT. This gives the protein CASSAGQGAAGELFF.

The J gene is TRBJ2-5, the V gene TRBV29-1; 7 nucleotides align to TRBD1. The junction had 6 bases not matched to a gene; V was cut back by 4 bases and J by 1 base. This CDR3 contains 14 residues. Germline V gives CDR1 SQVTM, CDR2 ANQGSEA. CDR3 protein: CSVVRGTAQETQYF. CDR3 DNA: TGCAGCGTTGTGCGAGGGACAGCCCAAGAGACCCAGTACTTC. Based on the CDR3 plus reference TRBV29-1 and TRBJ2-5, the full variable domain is SAVISQKPSRDICQRGTSLTIQCQVDSQVTMMFWYRQQPGQSLTLIATANQGSEATYESGFVIDKFPISRPNLTFSTLTVSNMSPEDSSIYLCSVVRGTAQETQYFGPGTRLLVL.

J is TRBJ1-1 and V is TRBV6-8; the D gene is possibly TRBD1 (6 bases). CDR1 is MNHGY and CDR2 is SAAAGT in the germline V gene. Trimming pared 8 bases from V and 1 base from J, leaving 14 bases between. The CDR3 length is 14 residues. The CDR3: CASSTGTKNTEAFF. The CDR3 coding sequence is TGTGCCAGCTCGACCGGGACAAAGAACACTGAAGCTTTCTTT.

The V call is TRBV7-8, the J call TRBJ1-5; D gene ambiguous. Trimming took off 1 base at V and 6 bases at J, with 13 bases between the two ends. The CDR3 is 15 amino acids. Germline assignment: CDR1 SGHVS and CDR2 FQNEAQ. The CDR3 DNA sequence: TGTGCCAGCAGCTTAGGAAGGAGGGCGGGTCAGCCCCAGCATTTT. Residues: CASSLGRRAGQPQHF.

CDR3 sequence: CASSGTGGRETQYF. The CDR3 coding sequence is TGTGCCAGCAGCGGAACAGGGGGCCGGGAGACCCAGTACTTC. The rearrangement uses TRBV9 and TRBJ2-5, with 9 positions matching TRBD1. This CDR3 has 14 residues. V lost 3 bases to trimming and J lost 5 bases; unmatched junction nucleotides: 5. Germline V gene sequence: CDR1 SGDLS, CDR2 YYNGEE.

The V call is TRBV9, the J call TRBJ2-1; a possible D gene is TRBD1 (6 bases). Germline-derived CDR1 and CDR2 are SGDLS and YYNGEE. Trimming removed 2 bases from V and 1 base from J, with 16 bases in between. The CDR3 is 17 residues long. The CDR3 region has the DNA TGTGCCAGCAGCGTTTCGGGACACCCTTTTTCCTACAATGAGCAGTTCTTC. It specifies CASSVSGHPFSYNEQFF.

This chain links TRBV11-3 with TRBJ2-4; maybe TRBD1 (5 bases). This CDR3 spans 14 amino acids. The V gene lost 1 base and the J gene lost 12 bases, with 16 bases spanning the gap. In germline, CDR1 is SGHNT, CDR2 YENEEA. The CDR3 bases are TGTGCCAGCAGCTTAGTTACGACAGCCAGGGATCAGTACTTC. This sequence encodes CASSLVTTARDQYF.

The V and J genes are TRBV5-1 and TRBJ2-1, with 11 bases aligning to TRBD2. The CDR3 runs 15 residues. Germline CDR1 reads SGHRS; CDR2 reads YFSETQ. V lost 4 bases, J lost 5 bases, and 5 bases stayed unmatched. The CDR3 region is CASSPIAGGDNEQFF. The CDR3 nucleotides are TGCGCCAGCAGCCCTATAGCGGGAGGGGACAATGAGCAGTTCTTC.